This note documents a single T cell receptor beta chain sequence. Its antigen remains unidentified. No much larger clone is present one base from it, and per-base qualities are unavailable. The cysteine opens and the phenylalanine closes a CDR3 of 14 amino acids. The kept DNA is CDR3 alone, 42 bases in frame from the first base. V is shortened by 6 bases, J by 3 bases, and the region joining them spans 11 bases. From the germline V gene (reference sequence), CDR1 is LNHDA and CDR2 is SQIVND. These data originate in a study of identical twins listed by TCRdb under 2016. Broadly, across the study: TCR alpha and beta repertoires from monozygotic twins, unrelated adults of various ages and cord blood were deep-sequenced to test whether fetal clonotypes persist. To rule out contamination, replicate twin experiments were performed at different times with different library preparation protocols. Summary of the overall study and its limitations: Because the same donors could not be followed over many years, the conclusions depended on cross-sectional statistical analysis. In monozygotic twins, recombination models systematically underestimated out-of-frame TCR alpha sharing, but the models matched the sharing seen between unrelated individuals. Out-of-frame TCR alpha sequences shared between twins showed an excess of low generation-probability sequences compared with coincidental sharing between unrelated individuals. Excess twin sharing in beta out-of-frame sequences was weaker because fewer shared sequences lowered the signal-to-noise ratio. Zero-insertion analyses could be partly confounded by invariant T cells such as MAIT and iNKT, although diverse VJ usage argued against such confounding for most clonotypes. Fewer insertions were carried by abundant cord blood beta clonotypes; a weaker similar trend was observed in young adult naive repertoires, while no such trend was observed in memory repertoires.

Every donor was a healthy Caucasian. Miltenyi CD45RO+ enrichment and human naive T-cell isolation kits were used to isolate memory (CD45RO+) and naive T cells from PBMC. Library prep was done by 5' RACE. The data were produced on an Illumina HiSeq 2000. Template switching introduced a universal primer binding site; the final cDNA contained a unique molecular identifier, enabling accurate counting of TCR cDNA molecules. First-strand cDNA for TCR alpha and beta chains was synthesized from specific primers in the conserved constant-segment region. To control for contamination, every cDNA library carried two barcodes: a SMART-Mk sample barcode plus Illumina barcodes. Two successive PCR steps introduced TruSeq adapter sequences along with Illumina sample barcodes. The TCR alpha and beta cDNA libraries were sequenced on the Illumina HiSeq platform using custom primers. The published analysis was carried out like this. MiGEC was used to process raw reads and extract unique molecular identifiers, and MiXCR was used to find CDR3 positions. Recombination models were inferred per individual with the repgenHMM and IGoR tools using an EM algorithm. The tcR package in R was used for shared clonotype analysis, with sharing normalized by the product of cloneset sizes. To study raw recombination without the effects of thymic and clonal selection, out-of-frame nonproductive sequences were analyzed. The public sequencing data were trimmed at Q25 with fastp and processed into clonotypes with MiXCR by TCRdb, which kept only in-frame beta chains. Duplicate CDR3 protein sequences are folded into a single record with the most common DNA and genes. The V and J calls reflect TCRdb's pipeline rather than the authors' work. Present in this sample are 200,000 to 250,000 distinct CDR3 sequences, more than 9% of which were seen just once. The top ten hold about 9.1% of the sample.

The receptor was isolated from a man in his forties or fifties in good health. The sequenced material came from memory T cells sorted from blood. Per the publication, the cell subset or site label means: CD45RO+ enriched T cells. The chain was built from TRBV19 and TRBJ2-2, with the identity of the D gene unclear. The base sequence is TGTGCCAGTAGAACGGACGGCTACACCGGGGAGCTGTTTTTT. Its translation is CASRTDGYTGELFF.